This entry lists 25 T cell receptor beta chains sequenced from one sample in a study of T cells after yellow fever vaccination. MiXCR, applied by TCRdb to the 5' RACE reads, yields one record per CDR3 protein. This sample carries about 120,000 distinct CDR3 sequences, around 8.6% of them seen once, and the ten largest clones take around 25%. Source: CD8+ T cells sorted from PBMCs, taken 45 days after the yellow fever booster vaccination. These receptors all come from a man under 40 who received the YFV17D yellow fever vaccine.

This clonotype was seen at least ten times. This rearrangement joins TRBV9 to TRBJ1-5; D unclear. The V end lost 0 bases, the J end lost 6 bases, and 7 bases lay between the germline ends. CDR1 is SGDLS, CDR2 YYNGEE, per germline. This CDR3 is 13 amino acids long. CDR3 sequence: CASSVGSSQPQHF. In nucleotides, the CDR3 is TGTGCCAGCAGCGTAGGATCGAGTCAGCCCCAGCATTTT.

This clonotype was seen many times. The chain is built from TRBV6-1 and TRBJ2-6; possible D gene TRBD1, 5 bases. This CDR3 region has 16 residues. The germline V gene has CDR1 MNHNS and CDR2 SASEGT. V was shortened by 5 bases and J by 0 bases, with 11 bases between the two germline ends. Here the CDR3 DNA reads TGTGCCAGCAGTCAACCGGACACCTCTGGGGCCAACGTCCTGACTTTC. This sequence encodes CASSQPDTSGANVLTF.

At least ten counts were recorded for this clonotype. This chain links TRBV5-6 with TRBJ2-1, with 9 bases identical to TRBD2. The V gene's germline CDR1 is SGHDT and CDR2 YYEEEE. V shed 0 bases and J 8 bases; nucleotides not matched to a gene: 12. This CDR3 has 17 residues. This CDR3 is CASSLGAGGAGGYEQFF. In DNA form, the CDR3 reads TGTGCCAGCAGCTTGGGTGCGGGAGGGGCTGGGGGCTATGAGCAGTTCTTC. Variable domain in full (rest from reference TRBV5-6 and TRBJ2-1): DAGVTQSPTHLIKTRGQQVTLRCSPKSGHDTVSWYQQALGQGPQFIFQYYEEEERQRGNFPDRFSGHQFPNYSSELNVNALLLGDSALYLCASSLGAGGAGGYEQFFGPGTRLTVL.

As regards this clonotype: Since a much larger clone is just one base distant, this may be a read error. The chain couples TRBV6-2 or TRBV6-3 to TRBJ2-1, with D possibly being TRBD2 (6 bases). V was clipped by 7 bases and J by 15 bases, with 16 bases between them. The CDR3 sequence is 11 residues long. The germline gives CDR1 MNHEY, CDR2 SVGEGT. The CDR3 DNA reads TGTGCCAGCAAAACTAGCTGGAGACTGTTCTTC. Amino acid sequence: CASKTSWRLFF.

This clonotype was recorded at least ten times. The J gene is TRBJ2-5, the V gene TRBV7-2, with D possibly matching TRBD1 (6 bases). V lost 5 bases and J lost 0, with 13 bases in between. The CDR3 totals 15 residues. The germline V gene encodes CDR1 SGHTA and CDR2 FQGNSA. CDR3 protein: CASSPITGYQETQYF. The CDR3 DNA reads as TGTGCCAGCAGCCCAATTACAGGGTACCAAGAGACCCAGTACTTC.

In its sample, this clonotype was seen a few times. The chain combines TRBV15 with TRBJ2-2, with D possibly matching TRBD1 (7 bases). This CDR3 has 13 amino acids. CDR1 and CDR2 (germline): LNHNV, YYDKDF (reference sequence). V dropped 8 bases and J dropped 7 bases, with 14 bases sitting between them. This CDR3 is CATWRGLGGELFF. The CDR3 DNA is TGTGCCACCTGGAGGGGGCTCGGCGGGGAGCTGTTTTTT.

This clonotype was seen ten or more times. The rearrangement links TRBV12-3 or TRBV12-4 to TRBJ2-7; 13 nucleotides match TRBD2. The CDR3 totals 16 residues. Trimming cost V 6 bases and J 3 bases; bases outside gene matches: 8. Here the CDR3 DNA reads TGTGCCAGCAGGGGGGGGACTAGCGGGACGTACTACGAGCAGTACTTC. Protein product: CASRGGTSGTYYEQYF.

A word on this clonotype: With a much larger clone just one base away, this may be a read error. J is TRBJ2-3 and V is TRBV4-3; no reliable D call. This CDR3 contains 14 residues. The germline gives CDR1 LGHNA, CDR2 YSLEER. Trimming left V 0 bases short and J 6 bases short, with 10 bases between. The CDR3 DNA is TGCGCCAGCAGCCAAGAAGGCGTGGTGGATACGCAGTATTTT. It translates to CASSQEGVVDTQYF.

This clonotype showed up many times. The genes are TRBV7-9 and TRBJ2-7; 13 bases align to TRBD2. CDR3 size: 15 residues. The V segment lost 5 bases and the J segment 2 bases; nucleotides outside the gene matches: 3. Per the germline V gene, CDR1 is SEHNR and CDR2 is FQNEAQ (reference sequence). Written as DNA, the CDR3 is TGTGCCAGCAGCACGGGACTAGCGGGAACCTACGAGCAGTACTTC. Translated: CASSTGLAGTYEQYF.

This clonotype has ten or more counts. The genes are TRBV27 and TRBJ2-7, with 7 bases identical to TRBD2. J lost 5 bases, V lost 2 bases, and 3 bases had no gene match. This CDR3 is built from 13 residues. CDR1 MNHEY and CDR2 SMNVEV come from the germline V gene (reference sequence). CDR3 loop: CASSLGGRNEQYF. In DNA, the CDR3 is TGTGCCAGCAGTTTAGGCGGGAGAAACGAGCAGTACTTC.

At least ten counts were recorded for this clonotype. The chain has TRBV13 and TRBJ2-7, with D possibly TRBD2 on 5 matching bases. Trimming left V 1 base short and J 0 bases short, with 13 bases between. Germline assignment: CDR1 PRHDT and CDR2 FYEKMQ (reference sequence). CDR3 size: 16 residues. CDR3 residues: CASSLVAGSGSYEQYF. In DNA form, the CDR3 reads TGTGCCAGCAGCTTAGTGGCGGGTTCAGGCTCCTACGAGCAGTACTTC.

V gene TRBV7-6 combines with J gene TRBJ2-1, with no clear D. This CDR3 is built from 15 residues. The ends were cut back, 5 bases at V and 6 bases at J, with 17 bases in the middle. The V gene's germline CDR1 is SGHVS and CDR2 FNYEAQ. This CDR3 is CASSLQSGVVNEQFF. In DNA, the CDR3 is TGTGCCAGCAGCCTGCAATCTGGGGTAGTCAATGAGCAGTTCTTC. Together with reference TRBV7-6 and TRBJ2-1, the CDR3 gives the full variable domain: GAGVSQSPRYKVTKRGQDVALRCDPISGHVSLYWYRQALGQGPEFLTYFNYEAQQDKSGLPNDRFSAERPEGSISTLTIQRTEQRDSAMYRCASSLQSGVVNEQFFGPGTRLTVL.

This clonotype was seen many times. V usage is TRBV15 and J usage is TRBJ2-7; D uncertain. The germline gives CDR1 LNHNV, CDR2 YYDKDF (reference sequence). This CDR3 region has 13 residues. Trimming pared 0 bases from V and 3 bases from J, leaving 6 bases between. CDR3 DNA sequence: TGTGCCACCAGCAGAGATCATGACTACGAGCAGTACTTC. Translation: CATSRDHDYEQYF.

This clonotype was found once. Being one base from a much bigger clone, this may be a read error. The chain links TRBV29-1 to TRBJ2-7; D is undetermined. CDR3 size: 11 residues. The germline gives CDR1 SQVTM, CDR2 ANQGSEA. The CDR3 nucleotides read TGCCGCGTTACTTACTCCTACGAGCAGTACTTC. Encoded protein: CRVTYSYEQYF.

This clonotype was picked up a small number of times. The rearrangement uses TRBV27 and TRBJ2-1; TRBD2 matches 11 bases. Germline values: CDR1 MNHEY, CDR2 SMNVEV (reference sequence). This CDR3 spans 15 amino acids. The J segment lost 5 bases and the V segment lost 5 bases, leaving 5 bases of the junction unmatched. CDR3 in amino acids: CASSTLAGVHNEQFF. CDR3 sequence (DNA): TGTGCCAGCAGTACACTAGCGGGGGTACACAATGAGCAGTTCTTC.

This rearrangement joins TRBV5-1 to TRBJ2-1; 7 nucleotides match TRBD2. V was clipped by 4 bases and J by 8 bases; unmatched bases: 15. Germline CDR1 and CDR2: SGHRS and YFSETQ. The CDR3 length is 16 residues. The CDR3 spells CASSLLVTSPKDEQFF. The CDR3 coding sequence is TGCGCCAGCAGCCTGTTGGTGACTAGCCCTAAGGATGAGCAGTTCTTC.

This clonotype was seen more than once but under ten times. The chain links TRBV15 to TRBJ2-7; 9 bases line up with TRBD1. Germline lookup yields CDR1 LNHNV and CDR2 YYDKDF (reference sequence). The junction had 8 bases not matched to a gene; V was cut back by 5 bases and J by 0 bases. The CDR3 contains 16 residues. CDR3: CATSRPGTGTSYEQYF. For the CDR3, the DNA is TGTGCCACCAGCCGACCCGGGACAGGGACCTCCTACGAGCAGTACTTC.

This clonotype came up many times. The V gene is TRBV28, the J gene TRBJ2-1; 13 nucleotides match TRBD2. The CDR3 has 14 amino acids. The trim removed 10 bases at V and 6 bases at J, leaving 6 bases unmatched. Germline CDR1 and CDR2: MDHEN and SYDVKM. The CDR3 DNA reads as TGTGCCACCTCACGACTAGCGGGAGGCAATGAGCAGTTCTTC. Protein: CATSRLAGGNEQFF.

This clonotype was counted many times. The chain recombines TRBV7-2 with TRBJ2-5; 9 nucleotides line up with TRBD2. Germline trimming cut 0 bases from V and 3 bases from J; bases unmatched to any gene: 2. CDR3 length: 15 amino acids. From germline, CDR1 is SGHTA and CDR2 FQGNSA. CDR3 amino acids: CASSLAPSGEETQYF. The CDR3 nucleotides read TGTGCCAGCAGCTTAGCGCCTAGCGGGGAAGAGACCCAGTACTTC.

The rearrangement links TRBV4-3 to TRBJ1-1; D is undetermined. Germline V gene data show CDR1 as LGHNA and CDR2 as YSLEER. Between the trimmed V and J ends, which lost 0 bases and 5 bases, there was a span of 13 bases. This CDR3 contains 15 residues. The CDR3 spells CASSQDAMGNTEAFF. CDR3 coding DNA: TGCGCCAGCAGCCAAGATGCCATGGGGAATACTGAAGCTTTCTTT.

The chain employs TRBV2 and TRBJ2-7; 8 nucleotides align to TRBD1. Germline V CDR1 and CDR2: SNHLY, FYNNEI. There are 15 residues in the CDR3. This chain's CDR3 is CGAKAVVQGAYEQYF. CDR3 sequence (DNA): TGTGGGGCAAAGGCGGTCGTACAGGGGGCCTACGAGCAGTACTTC. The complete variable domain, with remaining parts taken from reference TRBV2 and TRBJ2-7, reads EPEVTQTPSHQVTQMGQEVILRCVPISNHLYFYWYRQILGQKVEFLVSFYNNEISEKSEIFDDQFSVERPDGSNFTLKIRSTKLEDSAMYFCGAKAVVQGAYEQYFGPGTRLTVT.

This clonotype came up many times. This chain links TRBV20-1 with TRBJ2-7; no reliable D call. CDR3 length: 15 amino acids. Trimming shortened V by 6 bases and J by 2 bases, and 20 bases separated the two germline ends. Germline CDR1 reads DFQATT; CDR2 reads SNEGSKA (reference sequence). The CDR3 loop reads CSADVVGSQTYEQYF. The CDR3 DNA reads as TGCAGTGCAGACGTAGTGGGCAGTCAGACCTACGAGCAGTACTTC.

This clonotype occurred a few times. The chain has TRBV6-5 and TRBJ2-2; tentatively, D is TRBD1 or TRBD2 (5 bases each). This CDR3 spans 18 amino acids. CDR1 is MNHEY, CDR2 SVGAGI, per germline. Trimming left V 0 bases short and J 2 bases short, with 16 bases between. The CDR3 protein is CASSYSGDEAFNTGELFF. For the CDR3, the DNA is TGTGCCAGCAGTTACTCCGGGGACGAGGCCTTTAACACCGGGGAGCTGTTTTTT.

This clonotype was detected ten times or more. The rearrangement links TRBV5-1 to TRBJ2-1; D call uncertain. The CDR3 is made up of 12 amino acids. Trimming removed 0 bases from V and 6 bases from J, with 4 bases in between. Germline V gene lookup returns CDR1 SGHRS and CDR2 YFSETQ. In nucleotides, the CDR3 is TGCGCCAGCAGCTTGGGAACCAATGAGCAGTTCTTC. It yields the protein CASSLGTNEQFF.

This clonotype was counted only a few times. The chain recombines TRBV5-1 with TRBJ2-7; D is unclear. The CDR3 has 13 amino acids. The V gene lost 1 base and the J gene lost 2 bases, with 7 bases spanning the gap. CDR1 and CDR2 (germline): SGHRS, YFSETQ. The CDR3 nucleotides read TGCGCCAGCAGCTTGCAGGAAACCTACGAGCAGTACTTC. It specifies CASSLQETYEQYF.